This paragraph reports one T cell receptor beta chain. This sample is drawn from a study of blood T cell repertoires in COVID-19. Overall study: Samples of COVID-19 (acute and convalescent) were obtained from the United States, Italy and Spain.

Sequenced by immunoSEQ multiplex PCR; TCRdb stores in-frame clones only, minus some. The data show approximately 150,000 clones, with 85% seen just once and 6.2% held by the top ten. This CDR3 region has 14 residues. V shed 8 bases and J 7 bases; nucleotides not matched to a gene: 7. Per the germline V gene, CDR1 is MDHEN and CDR2 is SYDVKM. Individuals aged roughly 18 to 90 years were recruited from some 26 US areas. Cohort 3 recovered donors had two negative PCRs, clearance, or symptom resolution. Sequencing input: PBMCs or T cells enriched from blood (not recorded which). The TCR was taken from a woman aged 40 to 49 who had recovered from COVID-19. The chain is built from TRBV28 and TRBJ1-4, with TRBD1 identical over 10 bases. For the CDR3, the DNA is TGTGCCAGCGTAGACGGGACAGGGGTTGAAAAACTGTTTTTT. Translated, it gives CASVDGTGVEKLFF.